This TCR beta chain appears in the sequencing data of a study of blood T cell repertoires in COVID-19. Profiled with immunoSEQ multiplex PCR; TCRdb holds only in-frame clones, not every one. The table records roughly 150,000 clones, around 84% of them present only once. CDR3 length equals 15 residues. CDR1 is SGHVS and CDR2 is FQNEAQ in the germline V gene. V trimming: 5 bases; J trimming: 3 bases; junction bases outside the gene matches: 4. This chain joins TRBV7-8 and TRBJ1-6; 7 positions agree with TRBD1. This TCR derives from a woman in her sixties or seventies with COVID-19, enrolled during active disease. The sample was peripheral blood. The CDR3 DNA follows: TGTGCCAGCAGCCCGCGGACAGGCTATAATTCACCCCTCCACTTT. It specifies CASSPRTGYNSPLHF.